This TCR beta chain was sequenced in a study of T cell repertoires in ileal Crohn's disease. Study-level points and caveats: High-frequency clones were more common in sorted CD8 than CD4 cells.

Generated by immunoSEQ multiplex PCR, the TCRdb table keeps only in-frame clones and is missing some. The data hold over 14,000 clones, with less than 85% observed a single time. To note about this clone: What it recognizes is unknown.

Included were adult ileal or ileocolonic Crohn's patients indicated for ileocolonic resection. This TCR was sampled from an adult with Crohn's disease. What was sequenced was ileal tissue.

In DNA form, the CDR3 reads TGTGCCAGCAGCCCGGAGGTTAGGGGCGAGCAGTACTTC. Translating gives CASSPEVRGEQYF. V gene TRBV7-2 combines with J gene TRBJ2-7, with D possibly being TRBD1 or TRBD2 (5 bases each). The V gene's germline CDR1 is SGHTA and CDR2 FQGNSA. The V gene lost 5 bases and the J gene lost 6 bases, with 14 bases spanning the gap. The CDR3 contains 13 residues. Complete variable domain (other parts from reference TRBV7-2 and TRBJ2-7): GAGVSQSPSNKVTEKGKDVELRCDPISGHTALYWYRQSLGQGLEFLIYFQGNSAPDKSGLPSDRFSAERTGGSVSTLTIQRTQQEDSAVYLCASSPEVRGEQYFGPGTRLTVT.